Listed here are 3 T cell receptor beta chains from one sample, sequenced in a study of vaccination effects on CD4 cells after COVID-19. Repertoires were generated with immunoSEQ multiplex PCR, while TCRdb's copy carries only in-frame clones and drops some. The sample records tens of thousands of clones, around 70% being singletons. Their cognate antigens are unknown. With around ten days of culture completed, CD4+ T cells were isolated. The person had PCR-confirmed SARS-CoV-2 infection between March and December 2020. Two-dose BNT162b2 or mRNA-1273 vaccination was given to participants. The source was CD4+ T cells from PBMCs cultured without peptide, collected after COVID-19 vaccination. All receptors derive from a human donor who had a prior SARS-CoV-2 infection.

V gene TRBV7-8 combines with J gene TRBJ2-2; 7 positions agree with TRBD2. CDR1 is SGHVS, CDR2 FQNEAQ, per germline. This CDR3 is 15 amino acids long. Unmatched junction bases numbered 10, after V lost 4 bases and J lost 8 bases. CDR3 sequence (DNA): TGTGCCAGCAGCTCATCTAGCGGTCTAGGGGGGGAGCTGTTTTTT. Translating it yields CASSSSSGLGGELFF.

This clone was seen only a few times. This rearrangement joins TRBV9 to TRBJ2-7; 8 positions agree with TRBD2. V shed 4 bases and J 7 bases; nucleotides not matched to a gene: 10. Germline lookup yields CDR1 SGDLS and CDR2 YYNGEE. The length of the CDR3 is 14 residues. CDR3 bases: TGTGCCAGCAGCTCAGTAGCGGGATCGGAAGAGCAGTACTTC. This sequence encodes CASSSVAGSEEQYF.

This clone was found once. CDR3 sequence (DNA): TGCGCCAGCAGCTTGGGTAGCGGGGTAGTCTACGAGCAGTACTTC. As protein: CASSLGSGVVYEQYF. The chain is built from TRBV5-1 and TRBJ2-7; 8 bases fit TRBD2. The germline V gene has CDR1 SGHRS and CDR2 YFSETQ. CDR3 length: 15 residues. V shed 0 bases, J shed 3 bases, and the junction held 5 bases outside the gene matches.